A single sample gave rise to the 2 T cell receptor beta chains below, sequenced in a study of Ad26.COV2.S vaccination and SARS-CoV-2 variants. Clones were read by immunoSEQ multiplex PCR, and TCRdb kept only the in-frame ones, dropping some. The table has roughly 380,000 clones, over 75% seen once. Treatment noted: around 19 received Ad26.COV2.S at low or high dose, single or two shots; roughly 5 received placebo; per-sample allocation not given. The samples date from day 63 after the first vaccine or placebo injection. The sequenced sample was peripheral blood, obtained in a trial of Ad26.COV2.S vaccine versus placebo. The source of these receptors is a person aged 18-65 years who received the Ad26.COV2.S COVID-19 vaccine or a placebo.

V is TRBV21-1 and J is TRBJ1-4. TRBV21-1 is shown as a pseudogene. This CDR3 has 17 amino acids. The CDR3 is CASSNNKAGRANEKLFF. The CDR3 DNA reads TGTGCCAGCAGCAATAACAAGGCAGGGAGGGCTAATGAAAAACTGTTTTTT.

The rearrangement uses TRBV7-2 and TRBJ2-5; D uncertain. This CDR3 has 15 residues. Per the germline V gene, CDR1 is SGHTA and CDR2 is FQGNSA. Trimming removed 1 base at V and 5 bases at J, with 14 bases between. This CDR3 is CASSLDYNYGETQYF. CDR3 bases: TGTGCCAGCAGCTTAGACTACAACTACGGGGAGACCCAGTACTTC. Complete variable domain (other parts from reference TRBV7-2 and TRBJ2-5): GAGVSQSPSNKVTEKGKDVELRCDPISGHTALYWYRQSLGQGLEFLIYFQGNSAPDKSGLPSDRFSAERTGGSVSTLTIQRTQQEDSAVYLCASSLDYNYGETQYFGPGTRLLVL.